The source of this T cell receptor beta chain is a study of glioma-infiltrating T cells (dated by TCRdb to 2016 to 2018). About the investigation overall: TCR alpha- and beta-chain repertoires were sequenced from glioma tissue, non-neoplastic brain tissue and matched peripheral blood mononuclear cells. The paired cohort comprised three low-grade glioma patients, 7 or 8 primary glioblastoma patients and three non-glioma patients contributing non-neoplastic brain tissue. To gauge divergence between tissue and blood T-cell populations, every tissue-infiltrating repertoire was compared against the peripheral blood repertoire from the same patient.

To note about this clonotype: This clone's antigen is unknown. This may arise from a read error, as a much more abundant clone is one base away.

The germline V gene provides CDR1 MDHEN and CDR2 SYDVKM. Trimming takes 6 bases from V and 4 bases from J, and the germline ends sit 18 bases apart. Including the terminal cysteine and phenylalanine, the CDR3 comprises 16 residues. Only the CDR3 region is kept as DNA, spanning 48 bases read in frame from base 1. Points the paper makes about the study in general: Tissue and blood shared very few CDR3 sequences, a result attributed to high CDR3 diversity and limited sampling. Group comparisons were based on small numbers of patients: three non-neoplastic, three low-grade glioma and several glioblastoma patients. VJ-independent divergence between tissue and blood was found to be below expectation in non-neoplastic patients but above expectation in all gliomas, particularly low-grade gliomas.

TCR alpha and beta CDR3 regions were amplified with the iRepertoire nested amplicon-rescue multiplex PCR (arm-PCR) platform from RNA. One-step reverse transcription and amplification used about 85-400 ng of tissue mRNA or PBMC total RNA as input. Following bead purification, Illumina adapters were added through a secondary multiplex PCR, and the libraries were then gel-purified between 200 and 400 bp. Demultiplexing relied on internal 6-nucleotide barcodes carried by the libraries. The libraries were sequenced on an Illumina MiSeq using 2x220 or 2x250 nucleotide paired-end reads. Under the source paper's analysis protocol: Paired reads were merged using FLASH 1.2.11 and were aligned to the GRCh37 human genome using BWA-MEM, after which TRA and TRB reads were extracted. An IMGT-derived reference of cassette sequences and CDR3 motifs, with pseudogenes included, was used for V and J assignment. Reads were translated in three frames, and productive CDR3s were defined as those with a C...FGXG motif and no stop codons. A clonotype was defined as a unique combination of a V-J cassette pair and a CDR3 amino acid sequence. Reads were filtered by Hamming distance, with the threshold set by the sequence error rate of each sample in mapped regions. The public sequencing data were trimmed at Q25 with fastp and processed into clonotypes with MiXCR by TCRdb, which kept only in-frame beta chains. Merged by CDR3 protein, the rows form single entries marked with the most common genes and DNA. It is TCRdb's table, rather than the study itself, that gives the V and J calls and clone size. The table for this sample lists about 180,000 distinct CDR3 sequences; more than 35% of them were counted only once. The ten largest clones add up to around 5.2% of the sample.

The sequence links TRBV28 to TRBJ1-4, with the D gene too uncertain to name. The sequence came from a human donor with low-grade glioma or glioblastoma, undergoing nonglioma brain surgery, or in good health (not recorded which). Material: glioma tissue, nonneoplastic brain tissue, or PBMCs (not recorded which). CDR3 sequence: CASSLYYSVVNEKLFF. The DNA is TGTGCCAGCAGCCTGTATTATTCAGTTGTTAATGAAAAACTGTTTTTT.